This record looks at one T cell receptor beta chain sequence and its context. Its specificity is unknown. The CDR3 loop spans 13 amino acids. Germline-derived CDR1 and CDR2 are SGHTA and FQGNSA. J was trimmed by 4 bases and V by 5 bases; bases with no gene match: 4. The entry originates in a study of beta chain features in type 1 diabetes. Study-level results: In the patient group, naive, central memory and Treg TCRB repertoires seemed more alike than in the healthy donor group. Type 1 diabetes patients had moderately but significantly shorter TCRB CDR3s in all four CD4+ subsets.

Investigators reverse transcribed all isolated RNA, so they sequenced expressed TCRB transcripts. TCRdb's table, derived via immunoSEQ multiplex PCR, lists solely in-frame clones and lacks some. The data contain about 650,000 clones, about an eighth of them singletons. This sequence joins TRBV7-2 and TRBJ1-2, with 7 bases lining up with TRBD1. What was sequenced was naive CD4+ T cells from blood. The sequence was obtained from a man between 25 and 39 years old with type 1 diabetes. The CDR3 loop is CASSATGFYGYTF. In DNA, the CDR3 is TGTGCCAGCAGCGCGACAGGGTTCTATGGCTACACCTTC.